These T cell receptor gamma chains were read from a single sample in a study of γδ T cells in repeated Plasmodium falciparum infection. TCRdb reapplied CATT to the multiplex PCR reads. The sample contains some 32,000 gamma-chain clones, 1.4% of which appear only once. Sequencing was carried out using gamma-delta T cells from blood. The receptors here all came from a pool of human donors (malaria-infected and uninfected, not separated). Both conserved end residues are part of each CDR3. The order of the fields is V gene, J gene, CDR3 protein.

V: TRGV4; J: TRGJ1/TRGJ2; CDR3: CATWCYKKLF
V: TRGV3; J: TRGJ1/TRGJ2; CDR3: CATWEGYKKLF
V: TRGV5; J: TRGJ1/TRGJ2; CDR3: CATWDRQPYKKLF
V: TRGV3; J: TRGJP1; CDR3: CATWDRQSTGWFKIF
V: TRGV5; J: TRGJ1/TRGJ2; CDR3: CATWDRPLSPKYLNYYKKLF
V: TRGV2; J: TRGJ1/TRGJ2; CDR3: CATWDGTNYYKKLF
V: TRGV2; J: TRGJP1; CDR3: CATWDGQGGWFKIF
V: TRGV8; J: TRGJP1; CDR3: CATWDVAFDTGWFKIF
V: TRGV3; J: TRGJ1/TRGJ2; CDR3: CATWELYPKKLF
V: TRGV9; J: TRGJ1/TRGJ2; CDR3: CALWEVRNYYKKLF